A single sample gave rise to the 24 T cell receptor beta chains below, sequenced in a study of blood T cell repertoires in COVID-19. Some clones are missing from TCRdb's copy, which holds only in-frame ones; the method was immunoSEQ multiplex PCR. The table shows 75,000 to 85,000 clones, with 88% occurring only once. Sample: peripheral blood. The receptors originated from a human donor in a cohort sampled during active COVID-19.

The chain uses TRBV10-3 and TRBJ2-1; D perhaps matches TRBD2 (6 bases). Germline V gives CDR1 ENHRY, CDR2 SYGVKD. V lost 4 bases to trimming and J lost 6 bases, with 7 bases between them. CDR3 size: 12 residues. CDR3 DNA: TGTGCCATCAGTGGGACTACCAATGAGCAGTTCTTC. Residues: CAISGTTNEQFF.

This clone appeared once. The chain employs TRBV27 and TRBJ1-3; 8 bases are shared with TRBD1. There are 15 residues in the CDR3. The V and J ends lost 3 bases and 2 bases, in that order; junction bases with no gene match: 3. Germline lookup yields CDR1 MNHEY and CDR2 SMNVEV (reference sequence). CDR3 in amino acids: CASSLTGDPGNTIYF. DNA for the CDR3: TGTGCCAGCAGTTTGACAGGGGACCCTGGAAACACCATATATTTT.

This chain's CDR3 is CASSLRRSSLFF. The CDR3 DNA reads as TGTGCCAGCAGCTTAAGGCGGTCCTCGCTGTTTTTT. The rearrangement joins TRBV13 to TRBJ2-2; D unclear. CDR3 length: 12 residues. The V end lost 2 bases, the J end lost 13 bases, and 11 bases lay between the germline ends. Germline values: CDR1 PRHDT, CDR2 FYEKMQ (reference sequence).

This chain connects TRBV2 to TRBJ1-5; D might be TRBD1 (6 bases). V lost 4 bases and J lost 5, with 12 bases in between. The CDR3 has 14 amino acids. Germline V gene sequence: CDR1 SNHLY, CDR2 FYNNEI. The CDR3 sequence: CASSAHREDQPQHF. CDR3 bases: TGTGCCAGCAGTGCACACAGGGAAGATCAGCCCCAGCATTTT. Drawing the rest from reference TRBV2 and TRBJ1-5, the complete variable domain is EPEVTQTPSHQVTQMGQEVILRCVPISNHLYFYWYRQILGQKVEFLVSFYNNEISEKSEIFDDQFSVERPDGSNFTLKIRSTKLEDSAMYFCASSAHREDQPQHFGDGTRLSIL.

The gene calls are TRBV9 and TRBJ2-5; D uncertain. CDR3 length equals 14 residues. V gave up 4 bases and J gave up 2 bases, with 12 bases separating them. Germline assignment: CDR1 SGDLS and CDR2 YYNGEE. The CDR3: CASSPSSRQETQYF. CDR3 sequence (DNA): TGTGCCAGCAGCCCCTCTTCCAGACAAGAGACCCAGTACTTC.

The V call is TRBV3-1 (or the pseudogene TRBV3-2), the J call TRBJ1-2; no definite D call. This CDR3 has 13 residues. Germline V gene data show CDR1 as LGHDT and CDR2 as YNNKEL (reference sequence). The V end was cut by 2 bases, the J end by 5 bases, with 9 bases between. The CDR3 DNA is TGTGCCAGCAGCCAATCGGTACCTTATGGCTACACCTTC. Its protein is CASSQSVPYGYTF.

This clone was counted between two and nine times. The rearrangement links TRBV5-4 to TRBJ1-5, with D possibly TRBD1 on 6 matching bases. The CDR3 has 14 residues. Germline-derived CDR1 and CDR2 are SGHNT and YYREEE (reference sequence). V was pared by 0 bases and J by 2 bases, with 6 bases between. The DNA for the CDR3 is TGTGCCAGCAGCTTGGACAGGGGCAATCAGCCCCAGCATTTT. Amino acid sequence: CASSLDRGNQPQHF.

This rearrangement joins TRBV5-8 to TRBJ2-7; 8 bases fit TRBD1. Germline CDR1 is SGHTS and CDR2 is YDEGEE. Germline trimming cut 4 bases from V and 3 bases from J; bases unmatched to any gene: 6. The length of the CDR3 is 14 residues. In nucleotides, the CDR3 is TGTGCCAGCAGCCCGAGACAGGGGTACTACGAGCAGTACTTC. Its protein product is CASSPRQGYYEQYF. Together with reference TRBV5-8 and TRBJ2-7, the CDR3 gives the full variable domain: EAGVTQSPTHLIKTRGQQATLRCSPISGHTSVYWYQQALGLGLQFLLWYDEGEERNRGNFPPRFSGRQFPNYSSELNVNALELEDSALYLCASSPRQGYYEQYFGPGTRLTVT.

V is TRBV4-3 and J is TRBJ1-4; D is perhaps TRBD1 (5 bases). CDR1 is LGHNA and CDR2 is YSLEER in the germline V gene. The CDR3 has 14 amino acids. V gave up 2 bases and J gave up 7 bases, with 11 bases separating them. DNA for the CDR3: TGCGCCAGCAGCCAAAGGGGACTTGGTGAAAAACTGTTTTTT. This translates into CASSQRGLGEKLFF.

This clone appeared a single time. This rearrangement joins TRBV19 to TRBJ1-2; D remains unclear. The length of the CDR3 is 16 residues. Per germline, CDR1 LNHDA and CDR2 SQIVND (reference sequence). Trimming removed 3 bases from V and 0 bases from J, with 14 bases in between. CDR3 in DNA: TGTGCCAGTAGTATCTTAGGAGGTGGAACTAACTATGGCTACACCTTC. Protein sequence: CASSILGGGTNYGYTF. Drawing the rest from reference TRBV19 and TRBJ1-2, the complete variable domain is DGGITQSPKYLFRKEGQNVTLSCEQNLNHDAMYWYRQDPGQGLRLIYYSQIVNDFQKGDIAEGYSVSREKKESFPLTVTSAQKNPTAFYLCASSILGGGTNYGYTFGSGTRLTVV.

The V gene is TRBV5-4, the J gene TRBJ2-2, with 8 bases matching TRBD2. From germline, CDR1 is SGHNT and CDR2 YYREEE (reference sequence). J lost 2 bases, V lost 4 bases, and 7 bases had no gene match. CDR3 length: 16 residues. CDR3 residues: CASSPGLVGNTGELFF. The CDR3 nucleotides read TGTGCCAGCAGCCCGGGACTAGTGGGAAACACCGGGGAGCTGTTTTTT.

The V gene is TRBV3-1 (or the pseudogene TRBV3-2), the J gene TRBJ2-1; 7 nucleotides agree with TRBD1. Germline V gene data show CDR1 as LGHDT and CDR2 as YNNKEL (reference sequence). This CDR3 is built from 14 residues. Trimming removed 2 bases from V and 6 bases from J; junction bases left unmatched: 4. The DNA of the CDR3 is TGTGCCAGCAGCCAACAGGGACAGAGCAATGAGCAGTTCTTC. It specifies CASSQQGQSNEQFF.

The chain employs TRBV7-3 and TRBJ2-3; D is perhaps TRBD2 (6 bases). This CDR3 region has 14 residues. Trimming cost V 1 base and J 1 base, with 6 bases left between them. Germline values: CDR1 SGHTA, CDR2 FQGTGA. CDR3 DNA sequence: TGTGCCAGCAGCTTAAGCGGGGGCACAGATACGCAGTATTTT. Amino acid sequence: CASSLSGGTDTQYF.

The V and J genes are TRBV10-3 and TRBJ1-5; TRBD1 is a possible D gene (5 bases). Trimming took off 3 bases at V and 0 bases at J, with 12 bases between the two ends. Per the germline V gene, CDR1 is ENHRY and CDR2 is SYGVKD. The CDR3 length is 16 residues. CDR3 nucleotide sequence: TGTGCCATCAGTGACGACAGCCTGTATAGCAATCAGCCCCAGCATTTT. It translates to CAISDDSLYSNQPQHF.

The rearrangement links TRBV6-2 or TRBV6-3 to TRBJ2-7; the match to TRBD1 covers 9 bases. Trimming removed 4 bases from V and 0 bases from J; junction bases left unmatched: 4. Germline CDR1 is MNHEY and CDR2 is SVGEGT. The CDR3 is 15 amino acids. This CDR3 is CASSSDRGFSYEQYF. The CDR3 coding sequence is TGTGCCAGCAGTTCGGACAGGGGCTTCTCCTACGAGCAGTACTTC.

CDR3 residues: CASTKGLAEGETQYF. The CDR3 region has the DNA TGTGCCAGTACCAAGGGACTAGCGGAGGGGGAGACCCAGTACTTC. This sequence joins TRBV19 and TRBJ2-5; TRBD2 matches 11 bases. J lost 5 bases, V lost 7 bases, and 9 bases had no gene match. Germline V gene lookup returns CDR1 LNHDA and CDR2 SQIVND (reference sequence). The CDR3 spans 15 residues.

V is TRBV10-3 and J is TRBJ2-3, with TRBD1 matching over 8 bases. Germline CDR1 reads ENHRY; CDR2 reads SYGVKD. The length of the CDR3 is 14 residues. The ends lost 4 bases at V and 5 bases at J; junction bases unmatched: 5. DNA for the CDR3: TGTGCCATCAGTGTGACAGGGGAATTAGATACGCAGTATTTT. It translates to CAISVTGELDTQYF.

The rearrangement joins TRBV4-3 to TRBJ1-3; 8 bases match TRBD1. This CDR3 contains 14 residues. In germline, CDR1 is LGHNA, CDR2 YSLEER. Trimming at V came to 5 bases and at J to 6 bases, leaving 6 bases not matched to a gene. This CDR3 reads CASSSDRGVNTIYF. In nucleotides, the CDR3 is TGCGCCAGCAGCTCCGACAGGGGCGTAAACACCATATATTTT.

The gene calls are TRBV2 and TRBJ2-2; 9 bases are a match to TRBD2. V trimming: 11 bases; J trimming: 0 bases; junction bases outside the gene matches: 4. CDR3 length: 14 amino acids. The germline CDR1 and CDR2 sequences are SNHLY and FYNNEI. The CDR3 DNA follows: TGTGCCGGAGGACTAGCGACGAACACCGGGGAGCTGTTTTTT. Its translation: CAGGLATNTGELFF.

The chain links TRBV9 to TRBJ2-2, with 7 bases matching TRBD2. Trimming cost V 3 bases and J 5 bases; bases outside gene matches: 7. Per the germline V gene, CDR1 is SGDLS and CDR2 is YYNGEE. The CDR3 runs to 15 residues. CDR3 loop: CASSASAGRTGELFF. CDR3 in DNA: TGTGCCAGCAGCGCTAGCGCCGGGAGGACCGGGGAGCTGTTTTTT.

This clone was counted only a few times. The chain has TRBV28 and TRBJ1-2; no firm D call. The ends were cut back, 7 bases at V and 2 bases at J, with 5 bases in the middle. CDR3 length: 11 residues. The germline V gene has CDR1 MDHEN and CDR2 SYDVKM. As DNA, the CDR3 is TGTGCCAGCAATAGCAACTATGGCTACACCTTC. Protein sequence: CASNSNYGYTF.

This clone was picked up one time. This sequence joins TRBV25-1 and TRBJ2-1; weak D call: TRBD2 (6 bases). V gave up 2 bases and J gave up 6 bases, with 11 bases separating them. The germline CDR1 and CDR2 sequences are MGHDK and SYGVNS. CDR3 length: 14 residues. The CDR3: CASSEIGTLNEQFF. CDR3 nucleotide sequence: TGTGCCAGCAGTGAAATCGGGACTCTCAATGAGCAGTTCTTC.

This clone has a handful of counts. The rearrangement links TRBV6-6 to TRBJ1-1, with D possibly matching TRBD1 (5 bases). Per germline, CDR1 MNHNY and CDR2 SVGAGI (reference sequence). This CDR3 region has 14 residues. V lost 6 bases and J 1 base, leaving 12 bases between the germline ends. The DNA for the CDR3 is TGTGCCAGCAGGCTCGACAGCCAGAACACTGAAGCTTTCTTT. Protein: CASRLDSQNTEAFF.

The V call is TRBV28, the J call TRBJ2-1; maybe TRBD1 (8 bases). The germline CDR1 and CDR2 sequences are MDHEN and SYDVKM. The CDR3 consists of 14 residues. The V and J ends lost 5 bases and 7 bases respectively, with 15 bases between them. CDR3 region: CASSPQGGANEQFF. CDR3 sequence (DNA): TGTGCCAGCAGTCCACAGGGGGGGGCTAATGAGCAGTTCTTC.